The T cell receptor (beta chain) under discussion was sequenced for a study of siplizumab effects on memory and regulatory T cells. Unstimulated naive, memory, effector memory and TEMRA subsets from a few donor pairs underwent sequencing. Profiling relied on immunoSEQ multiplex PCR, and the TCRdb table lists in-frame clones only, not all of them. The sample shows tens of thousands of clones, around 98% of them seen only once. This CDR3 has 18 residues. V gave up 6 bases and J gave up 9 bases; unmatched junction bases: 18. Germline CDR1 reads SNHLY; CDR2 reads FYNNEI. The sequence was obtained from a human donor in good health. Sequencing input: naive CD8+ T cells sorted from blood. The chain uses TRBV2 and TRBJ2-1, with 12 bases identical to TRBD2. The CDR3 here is CASSSPGTSGPKGTEQFF. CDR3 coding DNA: TGTGCCAGCAGCAGTCCCGGGACTAGCGGGCCTAAGGGGACTGAGCAGTTCTTC. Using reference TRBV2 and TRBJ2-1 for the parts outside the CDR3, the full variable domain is EPEVTQTPSHQVTQMGQEVILRCVPISNHLYFYWYRQILGQKVEFLVSFYNNEISEKSEIFDDQFSVERPDGSNFTLKIRSTKLEDSAMYFCASSSPGTSGPKGTEQFFGPGTRLTVL.